One and the same sample provided the 17 T cell receptor beta chains below, sequenced in a study of vaccination and CD4 T cells after COVID-19. An Oncomine TCR Beta short-read assay was used to sequence the DNA from cultured CD4+ T cells. TCRdb processed the PCR reads anew with MiXCR; each CDR3 protein has one entry. Of nearly 10,000 distinct CDR3 sequences in the sample, more than 35% are singletons; the top ten hold over 10%. Treatment described: roughly 11-day PBMC culture with coronavirus spike peptide pools or control peptides (ViraFEST assay). From the unexposed donor, CD4+ T cells were collected ahead of the COVID-19 pandemic (2011-2018). Their antigens are not known. The sequenced material came from CD4+ T cells from blood, cultured in vitro. The source is a human donor in good health.

The J gene is TRBJ2-7, the V gene TRBV2; no reliable D call. The length of the CDR3 is 17 residues. Germline V gives CDR1 SNHLY, CDR2 FYNNEI. V lost 8 bases, J lost 0 bases, and 23 bases lay in between. The CDR3 sequence is CASPRPSLPRSSYEQYF. The CDR3 bases are TGTGCCAGCCCCCGACCCTCCCTCCCACGGAGCTCCTACGAGCAGTACTTC. Using reference TRBV2 and TRBJ2-7 for the parts outside the CDR3, the full variable domain is EPEVTQTPSHQVTQMGQEVILRCVPISNHLYFYWYRQILGQKVEFLVSFYNNEISEKSEIFDDQFSVERPDGSNFTLKIRSTKLEDSAMYFCASPRPSLPRSSYEQYFGPGTRLTVT.

The rearrangement links TRBV27 to TRBJ1-5; TRBD1 matches 7 bases. Germline-derived CDR1 and CDR2 are MNHEY and SMNVEV (reference sequence). V was pared by 4 bases and J by 5 bases, with 11 bases of the junction left unmatched. CDR3 length equals 16 residues. The CDR3 protein is CASSSYRDSVYQPQHF. Written as DNA, the CDR3 is TGTGCCAGCAGTTCCTACCGGGACAGCGTATATCAGCCCCAGCATTTT.

This clonotype has just a few counts. This chain uses TRBV27 with TRBJ2-1; TRBD1 matches 8 bases. The CDR3 is 16 amino acids. The V and J ends lost 6 bases and 2 bases, in that order; junction bases with no gene match: 9. Germline V gives CDR1 MNHEY, CDR2 SMNVEV (reference sequence). DNA for the CDR3: TGTGCCAGCAGCCCGACCGGGACAGGCCCCTACAATGAGCAGTTCTTC. Translation gives CASSPTGTGPYNEQFF.

The chain recombines TRBV27 with TRBJ2-3; no firm D call. CDR3 size: 15 residues. The germline gives CDR1 MNHEY, CDR2 SMNVEV (reference sequence). V was pared by 2 bases and J by 1 base, with 10 bases between. CDR3 DNA sequence: TGTGCCAGCAGTTTAACCAGCGCCCGCACAGATACGCAGTATTTT. Its translation: CASSLTSARTDTQYF.

The rearrangement links TRBV11-3 to TRBJ2-2; D may be TRBD1 (5 bases). Trimming took off 2 bases at V and 4 bases at J, with 11 bases between the two ends. The CDR3 has 15 residues. Germline V gene sequence: CDR1 SGHNT, CDR2 YENEEA. CDR3 region: CASSLTPGATGELFF. The CDR3 DNA follows: TGTGCCAGCAGCTTAACCCCTGGGGCCACCGGGGAGCTGTTTTTT. The variable domain in full, completed from reference TRBV11-3 and TRBJ2-2, reads EAGVVQSPRYKIIEKKQPVAFWCNPISGHNTLYWYLQNLGQGPELLIRYENEEAVDDSQLPKDRFSAERLKGVDSTLKIQPAELGDSAVYLCASSLTPGATGELFFGEGSRLTVL.

The V gene is TRBV2, the J gene TRBJ2-3; D is possibly TRBD1 or TRBD2 (5 bases each). This CDR3 region has 14 residues. The V end was cut by 9 bases, the J end by 2 bases, with 15 bases between. Germline V gives CDR1 SNHLY, CDR2 FYNNEI. The chain's CDR3 is CASTRGRATDTQYF. CDR3 nucleotides: TGTGCCAGTACCCGGGGCAGGGCCACAGATACGCAGTATTTT.

This clonotype was detected only once. The chain links TRBV2 to TRBJ1-1, with 7 bases that match TRBD1. In germline, CDR1 is SNHLY, CDR2 FYNNEI. The ends lost 9 bases at V and 11 bases at J; junction bases unmatched: 12. This CDR3 is built from 12 residues. CDR3 region: CASGRQGGMAFF. The DNA for the CDR3 is TGTGCCAGTGGGCGGCAGGGGGGTATGGCTTTCTTT.

This clonotype has more than one count but fewer than ten. V and J are TRBV6-1 and TRBJ2-5, with D perhaps being TRBD1 or TRBD2 (5 bases each). The CDR3 is 13 amino acids. CDR1 is MNHNS and CDR2 is SASEGT in the germline V gene. Trimming pared 6 bases from V and 5 bases from J, leaving 13 bases between. CDR3 amino acids: CASSRGRRETQYF. The CDR3 nucleotides read TGTGCCAGCAGCCGGGGACGTAGGGAGACCCAGTACTTC.

This clonotype was counted a few times. This chain joins TRBV5-1 and TRBJ2-5; 10 nucleotides agree with TRBD2. The CDR3 totals 15 residues. Unmatched junction bases numbered 5, after V lost 4 bases and J lost 2 bases. Germline values: CDR1 SGHRS, CDR2 YFSETQ. The CDR3, as DNA: TGCGCCAGCAGCCCCCGGACTAGCGGACAAGAGACCCAGTACTTC. The encoded protein is CASSPRTSGQETQYF.

This clonotype has a single count. This rearrangement joins TRBV29-1 to TRBJ2-5; D gene unclear. The CDR3 length is 12 residues. Per germline, CDR1 SQVTM and CDR2 ANQGSEA. V was cut by 4 bases and J by 5 bases, with 11 bases left in between. The CDR3 bases are TGCAGCGTTGTTTGGCTTCCGGAGACCCAGTACTTC. Protein: CSVVWLPETQYF.

This chain joins TRBV6-5 and TRBJ2-7, with D tentatively TRBD1 or TRBD2 (5 bases each). This CDR3 is 17 amino acids long. Germline V gene data show CDR1 as MNHEY and CDR2 as SVGAGI. V lost 0 bases to trimming and J lost 0 bases, with 15 bases between them. As DNA, the CDR3 is TGTGCCAGCAGTTACTCGTCCCCCGGGGCCCCCTCCTACGAGCAGTACTTC. Translated, it gives CASSYSSPGAPSYEQYF.

This clonotype was picked up a small number of times. The chain joins TRBV7-6 to TRBJ1-1, with D possibly matching TRBD1 (6 bases). Germline CDR1 and CDR2: SGHVS and FNYEAQ. V was clipped by 0 bases and J by 4 bases, with 9 bases between them. The CDR3 loop spans 14 amino acids. The CDR3, as DNA: TGTGCCAGCAGCTTAGCAGTAGGGGGCACTGAAGCTTTCTTT. Translated: CASSLAVGGTEAFF.

The J gene is TRBJ1-2, the V gene TRBV5-1; 10 bases agree with TRBD1. V was clipped by 5 bases and J by 5 bases; unmatched bases: 15. This CDR3 is built from 17 residues. Germline CDR1 SGHRS, CDR2 YFSETQ. The CDR3 DNA follows: TGCGCCAGCAGTTATACCGGGACAGGGGCCCCCGGGTATGGCTACACCTTC. Its translation: CASSYTGTGAPGYGYTF.

The chain couples TRBV5-8 to TRBJ1-5; TRBD1 aligns across 7 bases. Germline V gene lookup returns CDR1 SGHTS and CDR2 YDEGEE. The CDR3 runs 15 residues. J gave up 9 bases and V 3 bases, and 12 bases lay outside the gene matches. CDR3 protein: CASSSQGTANGPQHF. The DNA for the CDR3 is TGTGCCAGCAGCTCTCAGGGGACAGCAAATGGGCCCCAGCATTTT.

The V and J genes are TRBV5-5 and TRBJ1-1; TRBD1 might be the D (6 bases). The CDR3 covers 15 residues. V lost 1 base to trimming and J lost 4 bases, with 14 bases between them. Germline CDR1 and CDR2: SGHKS and YYEKEE (reference sequence). CDR3 DNA sequence: TGTGCCAGCAGCTTGCTGACAGGCTCGGGCACTGAAGCTTTCTTT. Encoded protein: CASSLLTGSGTEAFF.

This clonotype has just a few counts. The rearrangement joins TRBV24-1 to TRBJ2-2, with D hard to call. Trimming took 4 bases from V and 4 from J, leaving 12 bases between them. The CDR3 spans 15 residues. Germline loops: CDR1 KGHDR, CDR2 SFDVKD. CDR3 nucleotides: TGTGCCACCAGTGACTATACTGGCCCCACCGGGGAGCTGTTTTTT. This encodes CATSDYTGPTGELFF.

This clonotype has a handful of counts. The genes are TRBV7-2 and TRBJ1-5, with 7 bases matching TRBD1. V was clipped by 5 bases and J by 1 base; unmatched bases: 5. Germline V lookup: CDR1 SGHTA, CDR2 FQGNSA. The CDR3 loop spans 15 amino acids. The CDR3 sequence: CASSRQGLSNQPQHF. DNA for the CDR3: TGTGCCAGCAGCCGACAGGGTTTAAGCAATCAGCCCCAGCATTTT.